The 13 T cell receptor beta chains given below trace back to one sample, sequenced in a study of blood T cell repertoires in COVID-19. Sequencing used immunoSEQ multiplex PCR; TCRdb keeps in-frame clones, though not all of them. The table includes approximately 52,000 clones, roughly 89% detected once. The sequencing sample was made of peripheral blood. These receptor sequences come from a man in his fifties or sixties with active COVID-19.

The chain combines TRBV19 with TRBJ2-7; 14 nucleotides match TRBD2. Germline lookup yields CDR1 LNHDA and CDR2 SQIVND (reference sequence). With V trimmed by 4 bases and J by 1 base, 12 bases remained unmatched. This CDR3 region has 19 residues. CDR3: CASSNRPGLAGVGSYEQYF. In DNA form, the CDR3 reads TGTGCCAGTAGTAACCGACCGGGACTAGCGGGAGTAGGGTCCTACGAGCAGTACTTC. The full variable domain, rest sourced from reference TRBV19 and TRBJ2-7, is DGGITQSPKYLFRKEGQNVTLSCEQNLNHDAMYWYRQDPGQGLRLIYYSQIVNDFQKGDIAEGYSVSREKKESFPLTVTSAQKNPTAFYLCASSNRPGLAGVGSYEQYFGPGTRLTVT.

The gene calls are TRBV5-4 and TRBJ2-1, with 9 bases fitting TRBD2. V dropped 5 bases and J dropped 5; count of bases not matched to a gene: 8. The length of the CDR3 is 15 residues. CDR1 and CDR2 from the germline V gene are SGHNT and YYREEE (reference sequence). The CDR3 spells CASSLVAGAHNEQFF. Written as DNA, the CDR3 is TGTGCCAGCAGTCTAGTAGCGGGAGCGCACAATGAGCAGTTCTTC.

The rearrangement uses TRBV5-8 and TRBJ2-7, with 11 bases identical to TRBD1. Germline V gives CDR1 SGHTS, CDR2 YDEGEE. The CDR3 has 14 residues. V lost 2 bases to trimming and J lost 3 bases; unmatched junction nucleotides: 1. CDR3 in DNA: TGTGCCAGCAGCTTCGGGACAGGGGGCTACGAGCAGTACTTC. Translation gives CASSFGTGGYEQYF.

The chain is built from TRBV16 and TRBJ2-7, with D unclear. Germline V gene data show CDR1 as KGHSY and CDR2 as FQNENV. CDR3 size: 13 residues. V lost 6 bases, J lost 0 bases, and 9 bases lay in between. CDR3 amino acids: CASSPWSSYEQYF. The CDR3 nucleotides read TGTGCCAGCAGTCCATGGAGCTCCTACGAGCAGTACTTC.

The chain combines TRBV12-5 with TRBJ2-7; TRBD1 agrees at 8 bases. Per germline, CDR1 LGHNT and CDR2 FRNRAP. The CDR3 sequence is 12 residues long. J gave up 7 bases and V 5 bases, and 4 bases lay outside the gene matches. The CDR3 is CASGIRDREQYF. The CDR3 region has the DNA TGTGCTAGTGGTATCCGGGACAGGGAGCAGTACTTC.

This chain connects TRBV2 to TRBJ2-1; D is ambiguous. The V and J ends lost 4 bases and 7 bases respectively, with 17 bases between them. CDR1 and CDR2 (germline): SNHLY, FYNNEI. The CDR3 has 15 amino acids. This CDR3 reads CASSGGRSPGNEQFF. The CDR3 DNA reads TGTGCCAGCAGTGGAGGTCGGAGTCCTGGTAATGAGCAGTTCTTC.

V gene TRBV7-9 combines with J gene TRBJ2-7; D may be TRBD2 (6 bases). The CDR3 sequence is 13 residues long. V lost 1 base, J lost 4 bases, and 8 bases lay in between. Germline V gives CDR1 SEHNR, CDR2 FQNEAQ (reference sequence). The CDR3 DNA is TGTGCCAGCAGCTTAGGCGGGACGTACGAGCAGTACTTC. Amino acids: CASSLGGTYEQYF. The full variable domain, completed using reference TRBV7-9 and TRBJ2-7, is DTGVSQNPRHKITKRGQNVTFRCDPISEHNRLYWYRQTLGQGPEFLTYFQNEAQLEKSRLLSDRFSAERPKGSFSTLEIQRTEQGDSAMYLCASSLGGTYEQYFGPGTRLTVT.

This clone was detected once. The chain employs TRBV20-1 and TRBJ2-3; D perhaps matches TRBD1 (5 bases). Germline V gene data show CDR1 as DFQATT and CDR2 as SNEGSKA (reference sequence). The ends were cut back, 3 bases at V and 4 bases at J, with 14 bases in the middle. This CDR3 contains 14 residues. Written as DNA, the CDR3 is TGCAGTGCTAGTCAGGGCGTCTGGGCAGATACGCAGTATTTT. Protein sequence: CSASQGVWADTQYF.

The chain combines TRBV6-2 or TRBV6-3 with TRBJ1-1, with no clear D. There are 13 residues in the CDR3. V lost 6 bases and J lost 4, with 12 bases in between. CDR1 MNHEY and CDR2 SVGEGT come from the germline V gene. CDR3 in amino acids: CASSTNTGTEAFF. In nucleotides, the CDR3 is TGTGCCAGCAGCACTAATACCGGCACTGAAGCTTTCTTT.

The CDR3 bases are TGCAGCGTGGGACAGTACAATGAGCAGTTCTTC. Protein sequence: CSVGQYNEQFF. The V gene is TRBV29-1, the J gene TRBJ2-1; 7 bases match TRBD1. Germline CDR1 is SQVTM and CDR2 is ANQGSEA. The trim removed 6 bases at V and 4 bases at J, leaving 0 bases unmatched. CDR3 size: 11 residues.

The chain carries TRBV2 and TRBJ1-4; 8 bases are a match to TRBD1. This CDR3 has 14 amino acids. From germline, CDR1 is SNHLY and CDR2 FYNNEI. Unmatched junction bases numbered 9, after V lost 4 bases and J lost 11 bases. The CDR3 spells CASSADRVLGKLFF. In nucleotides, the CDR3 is TGTGCCAGCAGTGCGGACAGGGTTTTGGGGAAACTGTTTTTT.

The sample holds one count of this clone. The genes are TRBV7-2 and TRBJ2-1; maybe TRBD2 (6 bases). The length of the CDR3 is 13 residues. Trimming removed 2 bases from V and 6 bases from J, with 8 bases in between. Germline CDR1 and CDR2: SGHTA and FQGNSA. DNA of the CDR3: TGTGCCAGCAGCTTAATGACTAGCAATGAGCAGTTCTTC. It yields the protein CASSLMTSNEQFF.

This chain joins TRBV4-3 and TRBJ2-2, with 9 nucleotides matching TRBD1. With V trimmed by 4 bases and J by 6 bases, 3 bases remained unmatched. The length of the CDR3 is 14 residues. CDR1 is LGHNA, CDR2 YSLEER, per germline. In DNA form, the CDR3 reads TGCGCCAGCAGCCGGGACAGGGAGCCCGGGGAGCTGTTTTTT. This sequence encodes CASSRDREPGELFF.